The clone carrying this T cell receptor (beta chain) has just a few counts. Antigen specificity is unknown. This specimen belongs to a study of beta chain features in type 1 diabetes. For the study at large: No age, gender or cell yield differences were seen between patients and healthy donors. Study-level points and caveats: Researchers reported that naive, central memory and Treg TCRB repertoires appeared more similar in patients than in healthy donors. There was a moderate but significant shortening of TCRB CDR3s in all four CD4+ subsets of Type 1 diabetes patients.

The CDR3 has 15 amino acids. After removal of 7 bases from V and 2 bases from J, the junction contained 8 bases not matched to a gene. The V gene's germline CDR1 is MDHEN and CDR2 SYDVKM. Of the isolated RNA, all was reverse transcribed, and so the sequenced material was expressed TCRB transcripts. Assay: immunoSEQ multiplex PCR; the TCRdb copy retains only in-frame clones and omits some. The table lists a few hundred thousand clones, roughly 11% of them singletons. The sample was naive CD4+ T cells from blood. The chain employs TRBV28 and TRBJ2-3, with 8 bases identical to TRBD2. The TCR comes from a woman in her 30s in good health. CDR3 sequence (DNA): TGTGCCAGCACCTTGGGACTAGGGCTCACAGATACGCAGTATTTT. Translation: CASTLGLGLTDTQYF.